This T cell receptor beta chain was sequenced in a study of radiotherapy plus CTLA-4 blockade in lung cancer. General study results and limits: After treatment with radiotherapy plus ipilimumab, TCR clones that came from the tumor expanded in blood.

This clone showed up just once. Its target is unknown. Focal radiation and CTLA-4 blockade (ipilimumab) were tested in chemo-refractory metastatic non-small-cell lung cancer patients. Using immunoSEQ multiplex PCR, the repertoire was profiled, and TCRdb retains in-frame clones only, with some absent. The sample holds 55,000 to 75,000 clones; 60% to 80% are singletons and the top ten take 16%. The sequence derives from a human donor with non-small cell lung cancer whose response to radiotherapy plus ipilimumab could not be evaluated. Some clones in this sample may be carry-over from other donors' samples. The sample here was peripheral blood, taken from a patient treated with radiotherapy plus ipilimumab.

The chain's CDR3 is CASRRPGPNGKTQYF. In nucleotides, the CDR3 is TGTGCCAGCCGAAGACCCGGACCCAACGGGAAGACCCAGTACTTC. This rearrangement joins TRBV28 to TRBJ2-5; TRBD2 might be the D (5 bases). V dropped 8 bases and J dropped 6 bases, with 22 bases sitting between them. The CDR3 consists of 15 residues. Germline lookup yields CDR1 MDHEN and CDR2 SYDVKM. The full variable domain, completed using reference TRBV28 and TRBJ2-5, is DVKVTQSSRYLVKRTGEKVFLECVQDMDHENMFWYRQDPGLGLRLIYFSYDVKMKEKGDIPEGYSVSREKKERFSLILESASTNQTSMYLCASRRPGPNGKTQYFGPGTRLLVL.